A selection of T cell receptor beta chains follows, all from one sample in a study of quantifying T cell responses using KT2 cells. MiXCR, applied by TCRdb to the UMI-ligation and nested PCR reads, yields one record per CDR3 protein. Here the sample spans fewer than 50,000 distinct CDR3 sequences, 9.5% to 13% being singletons. Specimen: PBMCs spiked with cells of the T cell clone KT2. The receptors shown here come from a human donor. Both conserved end residues are part of each CDR3. Fields, in order: J gene, V gene, D gene, clone size, CDR3 DNA, CDR3 protein. D genes are given only for firm matches. Clone sizes are given selectively: once, few, many, or a class where the clone is expanded.

J: TRBJ2-7
V: TRBV12-3/TRBV12-4
D: TRBD1
size: few
DNA: TGTGCCAGCAGTTCGGGACAGGTAGTTGACGAGCAGTACTTC
CDR3: CASSSGQVVDEQYF

J: TRBJ1-1
V: TRBV6-6
D: TRBD1
size: .
DNA: TGTGCCAGCAGCTCTCCCGGGACAGGGGGCATGAACACTGAAGCTTTCTTT
CDR3: CASSSPGTGGMNTEAFF

J: TRBJ2-7
V: TRBV12-3/TRBV12-4
D: .
size: few
DNA: TGTGCCAGCAGTTTTCGGGGGCCGGCCTACGAGCAGTACTTC
CDR3: CASSFRGPAYEQYF

J: TRBJ1-2
V: TRBV12-3/TRBV12-4
D: TRBD1
size: many
DNA: TGTGCCAGCAGTTTTGACAGGGGGTCGGCGGAGTATGGCTACACCTTC
CDR3: CASSFDRGSAEYGYTF

J: TRBJ1-1
V: TRBV4-2
D: .
size: few
DNA: TGTGCCAGCAGCCAAGATAGAGCAGTGAACACTGAAGCTTTCTTT
CDR3: CASSQDRAVNTEAFF

J: TRBJ2-5
V: TRBV5-1
D: .
size: many
DNA: TGCGCCAGCAGGTTTTACACCCAAGAGACCCAGTACTTC
CDR3: CASRFYTQETQYF

J: TRBJ2-7
V: TRBV5-4
D: TRBD2
size: .
DNA: TGTGCCAGCAGTATTCTAGCGGGCGCCTACGAGCAGTACTTC
CDR3: CASSILAGAYEQYF

J: TRBJ2-7
V: TRBV14
D: TRBD1
size: .
DNA: TGTGCCAGCAGTCCAGGAGGCGGGACAGGGGCCTACGAGCAGTACTTC
CDR3: CASSPGGGTGAYEQYF

J: TRBJ2-7
V: TRBV10-3
D: .
size: few
DNA: TGTGCCATCAGTGAGTCGGCCCCCTACGAGCAGTACTTC
CDR3: CAISESAPYEQYF

J: TRBJ2-7
V: TRBV7-9
D: TRBD2
size: few
DNA: TGTGCCAGCAGCTTATTTGGAAGCGGGAGTGGAGAGCAGTACTTC
CDR3: CASSLFGSGSGEQYF

J: TRBJ2-5
V: TRBV29-1
D: TRBD2
size: medium-sized
DNA: TGCAGCGTTGGCGGGAGGGCCGGGTACCAAGAGACCCAGTACTTC
CDR3: CSVGGRAGYQETQYF

J: TRBJ1-5
V: TRBV12-3/TRBV12-4
D: TRBD1
size: .
DNA: TGTGCCAGCAGTTCCGGGACAGGGGGATATCAGCCCCAGCATTTT
CDR3: CASSSGTGGYQPQHF

J: TRBJ1-1
V: TRBV6-5
D: .
size: few
DNA: TGTGCCAGCAGTTACGGAATTAGGACTGAAGCTTTCTTT
CDR3: CASSYGIRTEAFF

J: TRBJ2-7
V: TRBV12-3/TRBV12-4
D: .
size: many
DNA: TGTGCCAGCAGTTTCTCGGCTAGCGCAGACTACGAGCAGTACTTC
CDR3: CASSFSASADYEQYF

J: TRBJ1-1
V: TRBV14
D: .
size: many
DNA: TGTGCCAGCAGTCTTTTGGGGGGATCCAAGACTGAAGCTTTCTTT
CDR3: CASSLLGGSKTEAFF

J: TRBJ2-3
V: TRBV11-3
D: TRBD2
size: few
DNA: TGTGCCAGCAGCTACCCTAGAGCGGGAGAGAGCACAGATACGCAGTATTTT
CDR3: CASSYPRAGESTDTQYF

J: TRBJ2-6
V: TRBV27
D: .
size: .
DNA: TGTGCCAGCAGTTCCCTAGCATTCTCCGGACACGTCAGCTCTGGGGCCAACGTCCTGACTTTC
CDR3: CASSSLAFSGHVSSGANVLTF

J: TRBJ2-7
V: TRBV18
D: .
size: many
DNA: TGTGCCAGCTCACCTATGGGGGAGCAGTACTTC
CDR3: CASSPMGEQYF

J: TRBJ2-4
V: TRBV11-3
D: .
size: .
DNA: TGTGCCAGCAGCCCAACTGCTGTTGTCAAAAACATTCAGTACTTC
CDR3: CASSPTAVVKNIQYF

J: TRBJ2-3
V: TRBV6-5
D: .
size: .
DNA: TGTGCCAGCAGCCCCCGCCGCACAGATACGCAGTATTTT
CDR3: CASSPRRTDTQYF

J: TRBJ1-5
V: TRBV12-3/TRBV12-4
D: TRBD1
size: few
DNA: TGTGCCAGCAGTTTCCAGGGGGCTAGTCAGCCCCAGCATTTT
CDR3: CASSFQGASQPQHF

J: TRBJ2-3
V: TRBV7-2
D: .
size: many
DNA: TGTGCCAGCAGCAAAGACGGAGCCTTTAGCACAGATACGCAGTATTTT
CDR3: CASSKDGAFSTDTQYF

J: TRBJ1-5
V: TRBV7-2
D: .
size: .
DNA: TGTGCCAGCAGCTTAACCAGGGGAGCTCAGCCCCAGCATTTT
CDR3: CASSLTRGAQPQHF

J: TRBJ2-1
V: TRBV7-2
D: .
size: few
DNA: TGTGCCAGCACCGAACCGGGGGCCTACAATGAGCAGTTCTTC
CDR3: CASTEPGAYNEQFF

J: TRBJ1-1
V: TRBV13
D: TRBD1
size: .
DNA: TGTGCCAGCAGCTTAGGAGAAGGGGGCCGTGAAGCTTTCTTT
CDR3: CASSLGEGGREAFF

J: TRBJ2-3
V: TRBV11-2
D: .
size: many
DNA: TGTGCCAGCAGCCCCACTAGCAGCACAGATACGCAGTATTTT
CDR3: CASSPTSSTDTQYF

J: TRBJ1-1
V: TRBV2
D: .
size: .
DNA: TGTGCCAGCAACACTCAGGGGCAGGGGTCCACTGAAGCTTTCTTT
CDR3: CASNTQGQGSTEAFF

J: TRBJ2-1
V: TRBV11-3
D: TRBD2
size: few
DNA: TGTGCCAGCAGCCTGGAGGGAGGGCCATGGGAGCAGTTCTTC
CDR3: CASSLEGGPWEQFF

J: TRBJ2-3
V: TRBV7-8
D: TRBD2
size: many
DNA: TGTGCCAGCCGACCCTCACGGGGCGGGAGGTCCACAGATACGCAGTATTTT
CDR3: CASRPSRGGRSTDTQYF

J: TRBJ2-3
V: TRBV15
D: TRBD1
size: .
DNA: TGTGCCACCAGCAGAGATATCGTCGGACAGGTGCAGTATTTT
CDR3: CATSRDIVGQVQYF

J: TRBJ1-5
V: TRBV9
D: .
size: many
DNA: TGTGCCAGCAGCGCCGGGGGGCTCAATCAGCCCCAGCATTTT
CDR3: CASSAGGLNQPQHF

J: TRBJ2-5
V: TRBV6-2/TRBV6-3
D: .
size: few
DNA: TGTGCCAGTTCAGATCGGTCCCCCGGCCTCCAAGAGACCCAGTACTTC
CDR3: CASSDRSPGLQETQYF

J: TRBJ1-6
V: TRBV6-4
D: TRBD1
size: many
DNA: TGTGCCAGCAGTGAGGACAGGGGTCCCACTAACCTCCACTTT
CDR3: CASSEDRGPTNLHF

J: TRBJ1-1
V: TRBV30
D: TRBD1
size: many
DNA: TGTGCCTGGGTTAACAGGGGGAGGGTTTGGACTGAAGCTTTCTTT
CDR3: CAWVNRGRVWTEAFF

J: TRBJ2-1
V: TRBV19
D: TRBD1
size: .
DNA: TGTGCCAGTAGCTTGGGTAGGGACAGGGGGAAACAGTTCTTC
CDR3: CASSLGRDRGKQFF

J: TRBJ1-2
V: TRBV7-2
D: .
size: .
DNA: TGTGCCAGCAGCCCTAGGACAGCCAACTATGGCTACACCTTC
CDR3: CASSPRTANYGYTF

J: TRBJ2-5
V: TRBV6-1
D: TRBD1
size: many
DNA: TGTGCCAGCAGTGAAGACCGGGACAGGGGGACGGAGACCCAGTACTTC
CDR3: CASSEDRDRGTETQYF

J: TRBJ1-6
V: TRBV6-6
D: TRBD1
size: .
DNA: TGTGCCAGCAGTTGGGGACAGGGACGTAGGGGTAATTCACCCCTCCACTTT
CDR3: CASSWGQGRRGNSPLHF

J: TRBJ1-1
V: TRBV5-1
D: .
size: many
DNA: TGCGCCAGCAGCTTGGCAGGTATAGGGATGAACACTGAAGCTTTCTTT
CDR3: CASSLAGIGMNTEAFF

J: TRBJ1-1
V: TRBV5-1
D: .
size: .
DNA: TGCGCCAGCATGGAGGAGGTGAACACTGAAGCTTTCTTT
CDR3: CASMEEVNTEAFF

J: TRBJ2-1
V: TRBV5-5
D: TRBD2
size: .
DNA: TGTGCCAGCAGGCGGGGGATGGATCTATCCTACAATGAGCAGTTCTTC
CDR3: CASRRGMDLSYNEQFF

J: TRBJ2-1
V: TRBV7-6
D: .
size: .
DNA: TGTGCCAGCAGCTTCGTATGGGGCAATGAGCAGTTCTTC
CDR3: CASSFVWGNEQFF

J: TRBJ2-2
V: TRBV6-2/TRBV6-3
D: TRBD2
size: .
DNA: TGTGCCAGCAGGGAACTAGCGGGAGTTGCCGGGGAGCTGTTTTTT
CDR3: CASRELAGVAGELFF

J: TRBJ2-1
V: TRBV4-1
D: TRBD2
size: few
DNA: TGCGCCAGCAGCCAAGATTTGACTAGCGGTCTTGAGCAGTTCTTC
CDR3: CASSQDLTSGLEQFF

J: TRBJ2-7
V: TRBV7-2
D: .
size: few
DNA: TGTGCCAGCAGCTTCTCCCAGGGCCTCTACGAGCAGTACTTC
CDR3: CASSFSQGLYEQYF